A single sample gave rise to the 13 T cell receptor beta chains below, sequenced in a study of blood T cell repertoires in COVID-19. Data came from immunoSEQ multiplex PCR; TCRdb stores just in-frame clones and leaves some out. The table shows around 80,000 clones, with about 80% occurring only once. Specimen: peripheral blood. The receptor source for this set is a man older than 75 with acute or convalescent COVID-19.

The chain employs TRBV19 and TRBJ1-1, with unresolved D. This CDR3 has 14 residues. Germline V gene lookup returns CDR1 LNHDA and CDR2 SQIVND (reference sequence). The V and J ends lost 3 bases and 0 bases respectively, with 8 bases between them. CDR3 nucleotides: TGTGCCAGTAGTATCCAGAACATGAACACTGAAGCTTTCTTT. Translated, it gives CASSIQNMNTEAFF.

As concerns this clone: The same CDR3 is also encoded by other DNA sequences in this sample. The chain uses TRBV5-1 and TRBJ1-5; possibly TRBD1 for D (5 bases). The V gene's germline CDR1 is SGHRS and CDR2 YFSETQ. Deletions cut 0 bases from V and 5 bases from J, with 9 bases between. This CDR3 is built from 14 residues. The CDR3 sequence: CASSLGQGHQPQHF. CDR3 bases: TGCGCCAGCAGCTTGGGGCAGGGTCATCAGCCCCAGCATTTT.

The rearrangement joins TRBV19 to TRBJ2-7; D might be TRBD1 (6 bases). The CDR3 contains 15 residues. V was shortened by 6 bases and J by 1 base, with 16 bases between the two germline ends. Germline CDR1 is LNHDA and CDR2 is SQIVND (reference sequence). The CDR3 DNA reads as TGTGCCAGTAGCCGACCGGGACAAGCATCCTACGAGCAGTACTTC. This encodes CASSRPGQASYEQYF.

V is TRBV11-2 and J is TRBJ2-4; perhaps TRBD2 as D (5 bases). The CDR3 length is 18 residues. The V and J ends lost 1 base and 1 base respectively, with 17 bases between them. Per germline, CDR1 SGHAT and CDR2 FQNNGV. Here the CDR3 reads CASSLASGEPYAKNIQYF. The CDR3 region has the DNA TGTGCCAGCAGCTTAGCCTCCGGGGAACCTTATGCCAAAAACATTCAGTACTTC.

The chain combines TRBV7-3 with TRBJ2-2; 9 bases map to TRBD1. Germline V lookup: CDR1 SGHTA, CDR2 FQGTGA. The CDR3 is 15 amino acids. Germline trimming cut 4 bases from V and 7 bases from J; bases unmatched to any gene: 7. This CDR3 is CASSSLGQGNGELFF. The CDR3, as DNA: TGTGCCAGCAGCTCACTGGGACAGGGAAACGGGGAGCTGTTTTTT.

The CDR3: CASSYRGWGTEAFF. Written as DNA, the CDR3 is TGTGCCAGCAGTTACAGGGGATGGGGCACTGAAGCTTTCTTT. The V gene is TRBV6-5, the J gene TRBJ1-1, with D possibly TRBD1 on 5 matching bases. The V and J ends lost 2 bases and 4 bases respectively, with 11 bases between them. Germline CDR1 MNHEY, CDR2 SVGAGI. The CDR3 loop spans 14 amino acids.

This clone was detected once. The same CDR3 arises from other DNA sequences in this sample as well. This sequence joins TRBV30 and TRBJ2-3, with D unclear. V shed 1 base and J shed 4 bases, with 6 bases lying between them. This CDR3 contains 12 residues. Germline V gene lookup returns CDR1 GTSNPN and CDR2 SVGIG (reference sequence). CDR3 in amino acids: CAWSDRADTQYF. DNA for the CDR3: TGTGCCTGGAGTGATCGGGCAGATACGCAGTATTTT.

The rearrangement links TRBV29-1 to TRBJ1-2, with a weak D call TRBD1 (5 bases). The CDR3 length is 12 residues. The germline V gene has CDR1 SQVTM and CDR2 ANQGSEA. V was pared by 3 bases and J by 5 bases, with 10 bases between. The CDR3 is CSVDAGGYGYTF. The CDR3 DNA reads as TGCAGCGTTGACGCGGGGGGTTATGGCTACACCTTC.

This chain links TRBV19 with TRBJ2-1, with a tentative D call TRBD2 (7 bases). V was trimmed by 6 bases and J by 2 bases, leaving 17 bases between them. The CDR3 covers 16 residues. Germline V CDR1 and CDR2: LNHDA, SQIVND (reference sequence). DNA for the CDR3: TGTGCCAGTAGCGAGGGGGGGAAGGTGACCTACAATGAGCAGTTCTTC. Its protein product is CASSEGGKVTYNEQFF.

The rearrangement links TRBV5-8 to TRBJ2-7; 9 bases line up with TRBD1. The CDR3 is 14 residues long. Germline values: CDR1 SGHTS, CDR2 YDEGEE. V gave up 4 bases and J gave up 6 bases; unmatched junction bases: 8. CDR3 loop: CASSLTGQGLEQYF. CDR3 DNA sequence: TGTGCCAGCAGCCTAACCGGACAGGGGCTCGAGCAGTACTTC.

Worth noting for this clone: One end of the junction varies from germline; a read error may be responsible. The chain employs TRBV18 and TRBJ2-5, with TRBD1 identical over 7 bases. The CDR3 sequence is 14 residues long. Germline CDR1 is KGHSH and CDR2 is LQKENI. The CDR3 loop reads CASSPQGPPTDQYF. CDR3 bases: TGTGCCAGCTCGCCACAGGGGCCACCTACGGACCAGTACTTC. Looking up the rest from reference TRBV18 and TRBJ2-5 gives the full variable domain: NAGVMQNPRHLVRRRGQEARLRCSPMKGHSHVYWYRQLPEEGLKFMVYLQKENIIDESGMPKERFSAEFPKEGPSILRIQQVVRGDSAAYFCASSPQGPPTDQYFGPGTRLLVL.

This chain uses TRBV19 with TRBJ1-4; possibly TRBD1 for D (5 bases). CDR1 is LNHDA, CDR2 SQIVND, per germline (reference sequence). V lost 5 bases and J 4 bases, leaving 8 bases between the germline ends. The CDR3 spans 13 residues. CDR3 sequence reads: CASSRQINEKLFF. CDR3 nucleotide sequence: TGTGCCAGTAGTCGACAGATTAATGAAAAACTGTTTTTT.

The chain has TRBV6-1 and TRBJ2-5; the match to TRBD1 covers 7 bases. Unmatched junction bases numbered 5, after V lost 2 bases and J lost 2 bases. The CDR3 runs 15 residues. Looked up from germline, CDR1 is MNHNS and CDR2 is SASEGT. For the CDR3, the DNA is TGTGCCAGCAGTGAACAGGGACAGATTCAAGAGACCCAGTACTTC. This codes for CASSEQGQIQETQYF.